This record covers a single TCR beta chain. Patients of the Seattle cohort, enrolled during active infection, were followed longitudinally. Some clones are missing from TCRdb's copy, which holds only in-frame ones; the method was immunoSEQ multiplex PCR. The sample contains about 360,000 clones, approximately 86% of which appear only once. The sample is drawn from a study of blood T cell repertoires in COVID-19. About the research overall: Donors in the United States, Italy and Spain gave samples during acute or convalescent COVID-19.

The CDR3 sequence is 15 residues long. Germline values: CDR1 SGHTA, CDR2 FQGNSA. V was cut by 5 bases and J by 7 bases, with 18 bases left in between. The genes are TRBV7-2 and TRBJ2-1; tentatively, D is TRBD2 (5 bases). The source of this sequence is a woman aged 60-75 years with COVID-19, enrolled during active disease. Specimen: peripheral blood. CDR3 sequence reads: CASSPQTGKVNEQFF. The DNA for the CDR3 is TGTGCCAGCAGCCCCCAGACGGGGAAGGTGAATGAGCAGTTCTTC.